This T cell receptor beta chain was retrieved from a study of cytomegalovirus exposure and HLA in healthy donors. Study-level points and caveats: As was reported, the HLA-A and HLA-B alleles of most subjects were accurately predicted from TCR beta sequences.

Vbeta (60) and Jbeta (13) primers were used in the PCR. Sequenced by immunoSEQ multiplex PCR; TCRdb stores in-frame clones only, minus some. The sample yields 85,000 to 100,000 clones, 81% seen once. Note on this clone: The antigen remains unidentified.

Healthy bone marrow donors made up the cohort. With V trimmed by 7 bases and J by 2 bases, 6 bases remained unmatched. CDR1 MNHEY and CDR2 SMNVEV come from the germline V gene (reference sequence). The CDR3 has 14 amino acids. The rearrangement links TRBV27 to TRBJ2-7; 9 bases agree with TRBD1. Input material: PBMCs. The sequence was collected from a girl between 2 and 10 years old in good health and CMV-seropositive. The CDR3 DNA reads TGTGCCAGCACTAAGACAGGGGGGGCCTACGAGCAGTACTTC. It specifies CASTKTGGAYEQYF.